This T cell receptor (beta chain) was recovered during a study of cytomegalovirus exposure and HLA in healthy donors (dated 2017 in TCRdb). In the study overall: According to a later analysis, one platform produced both the approximately 110 validation repertoires and the roughly 650 repertoires of the first cohort. The study was designed to test whether signatures of past pathogen exposure could be identified by cataloging public T cell receptors. In addition to the first cohort of 650 to 750 subjects, a separate validation cohort of 120 different subjects was used. To predict cytomegalovirus infection status, the study combined high-throughput TCR immunosequencing, statistical association of individual TCRs with disease status, and machine learning.

The germline V gene encodes CDR1 SEHNR and CDR2 FQNEAQ (reference sequence). Reading from cysteine to phenylalanine, the CDR3 counts 13 amino acids. Just CDR3 DNA is preserved here, 39 bases in frame from base 1. V loses 3 bases of germline sequence and J loses 1 base, and the interval between the two ends is 6 bases. Separate from the approximately 670-subject first cohort, the validation cohort of around 130 subjects was the group to which the donors belonged. Comment on this clone: Its antigen is unknown. Per-base quality was not reported, and no clone a single base away is much larger than it.

Results and caveats for the whole study, not just this receptor: In vitro tests confirmed that three of the cytomegalovirus-associated TCR beta chains recognize cytomegalovirus antigens. A later analysis found that TCRs clustered in the first cohort also tended to co-occur in the approximately 120 validation repertoires, with approximately 95% of cluster scores above 0. The classifier was reported to diagnose cytomegalovirus status with high specificity and sensitivity in both the original cohort and the validation cohort. While some public TCRs were present in many individuals, most TCR sequences turned up only very rarely across donors. A later analysis had no HLA typing for the validation cohort, so co-occurrence there was scored across all 110 or so repertoires. The authors suggested that the approach could potentially be extended to other disease states and immunological phenotypes. The study gave a list of about 160 TCR beta chains associated with cytomegalovirus.

Library construction relied on the immunoSEQ multiplex PCR assay. As for the original processing: To diagnose cytomegalovirus status from the catalog of TCR beta chain sequences, a statistical classification framework was built. The clones in this table, taken by TCRdb from immuneACCESS, are in-frame only. Not every clone is retained; where verified, under half of the shortfall comes from an unresolved V gene, and the cause of the rest is unknown. Clone size and V and J calls were adopted from that table, with D and trimming inferred from the DNA. In this sample the table shows 70,000 to 90,000 clones, roughly 80% of which occur a single time. The ten largest clonotypes hold about 3% of the sample.

This receptor was identified in a man aged 25-45 years in good health and CMV-seronegative. The sequenced sample consisted of PBMCs. Recombination connected TRBV7-9 to TRBJ1-1, with no confident D gene call. The CDR3 corresponds to CASSLWQNTEAFF. The nucleotides read TGTGCCAGCAGCTTGTGGCAGAACACTGAAGCTTTCTTT. The variable domain in full, with residues beyond the CDR3 obtained from the reference TRBV7-9 and TRBJ1-1 genes, is DTGVSQNPRHKITKRGQNVTFRCDPISEHNRLYWYRQTLGQGPEFLTYFQNEAQLEKSRLLSDRFSAERPKGSFSTLEIQRTEQGDSAMYLCASSLWQNTEAFFGQGTRLTVV.